The T cell receptor beta chain described here comes from a study of blood T cell repertoires in COVID-19. The overall study: COVID-19 samples collected from the United States, Italy and Spain covered acute and convalescent phases. The cDNA or gDNA used as material had been derived from T cells, B-cell-depleted T cells, or PBMCs.

The CDR3 spans 14 residues. V was pared by 3 bases and J by 4 bases, with 5 bases of the junction left unmatched. Germline CDR1 is SGHKS and CDR2 is YYEKEE (reference sequence). Per the study methods: For nucleated cells, counts were estimated from reference gene primer amplification. Generated by immunoSEQ multiplex PCR, the TCRdb table keeps only in-frame clones and is missing some. Clone size and the V and J calls come from that table; the DNA yielded D and trimming. The data hold roughly 20,000 clones, with 80% to 90% observed a single time. V and J are TRBV5-5 and TRBJ1-1, with 8 nucleotides matching TRBD1. This clonotype originated in a man aged 70-80 years with active COVID-19. Sequencing used peripheral blood. This CDR3 reads CASSSRGQGTEAFF. CDR3 in DNA: TGTGCCAGCAGCTCCAGGGGGCAGGGCACTGAAGCTTTCTTT.